This is a list of T cell receptor beta chains from one sample in a study of blood T cell repertoires in COVID-19. Sequencing used immunoSEQ multiplex PCR; TCRdb keeps in-frame clones, though not all of them. The sample contains roughly 500,000 clones, around 87% of which appear only once. Sequencing input: PBMCs or T cells enriched from blood (not recorded which). The receptors originated from a woman aged 40 to 50 who had recovered from COVID-19. Each CDR3 is given with its conserved first and last residue. Each record gives: V gene, clone size, D gene, J gene, CDR3 DNA, CDR3 protein. The D gene is left open where the match is weak. Size values are once, few and many counts, or a class for expanded clones, and some rows have none.

>TRBV10-3|-|-|TRBJ2-7
TGTGCCATCAGTGAGGTCTACCTCTACGAGCAGTACTTC
CAISEVYLYEQYF
>TRBV25-1|-|-|TRBJ1-2
TGTGCCAGCAGTGAATTGGGGGCCTTCTATGGCTACACCTTC
CASSELGAFYGYTF
>TRBV5-4|-|-|TRBJ1-2
TGTGCCAGCAGCTCGACAGGACAGTATGGCTACACCTTC
CASSSTGQYGYTF
>TRBV6-2/TRBV6-3|-|-|TRBJ1-5
TGTGCCAGCAGTTACCGAATTATTTTGACTGATTATAGCAATCAGCCCCAGCATTTT
CASSYRIILTDYSNQPQHF
>TRBV5-1|once|-|TRBJ2-7
TGCGCCAGCAGCTTGGACATTTCCTACGAGCAGTACTTC
CASSLDISYEQYF
>TRBV5-5|-|TRBD2|TRBJ2-5
TGTGCCAGCAGCTTGGTTAAGGATTCGGGAGGTGGAGAGACCCAGTACTTC
CASSLVKDSGGGETQYF
>TRBV5-8|-|TRBD2|TRBJ2-3
TGTGCCAGCAGCTTGGGGACTAGCGGAGCTAGCACAGATACGCAGTATTTT
CASSLGTSGASTDTQYF
>TRBV29-1|-|-|TRBJ2-3
TGCAGCGTCGGACATAACACAGATACGCAGTATTTT
CSVGHNTDTQYF
>TRBV11-2|-|-|TRBJ1-1
TGTGCCAGCAGCTTCATCCCCAGGGCCACTGAAGCTTTCTTT
CASSFIPRATEAFF
>TRBV2|-|-|TRBJ2-5
TGTGCCAGCAGTGAGAGCCTCTGGGGCCAGGCCCAAGAGACCCAGTACTTC
CASSESLWGQAQETQYF
>TRBV6-5|few|TRBD1|TRBJ1-1
TGTGCCAGCAGAACGACAGGGTACGCTGAAGCTTTCTTT
CASRTTGYAEAFF
>TRBV5-6|-|-|TRBJ1-6
TGTGCCAGCAGCCCAACAGGGATGTATAATTCACCCCTCCACTTT
CASSPTGMYNSPLHF
>TRBV10-3|-|-|TRBJ1-1
TGTGCCATCAGTCCCACAGAGTTGACGGAGAACACTGAAGCTTTCTTT
CAISPTELTENTEAFF
>TRBV4-3|once|TRBD2|TRBJ2-3
TGCGCCAGCAGTGGACTAGCGGGGGCAGATACGCAGTATTTT
CASSGLAGADTQYF
>TRBV5-1|-|TRBD1|TRBJ2-2
TGCGCCAGCAGCTACCCGCAGGGGGCCGGGGAGCTGTTTTTT
CASSYPQGAGELFF
>TRBV19|-|-|TRBJ1-5
TGTGCCAGTAAAGAGAGGCGAAATCAGCCCCAGCATTTT
CASKERRNQPQHF
>TRBV7-9|-|-|TRBJ2-2
TGTGCCAGCAGCACCCAAGGACTGTTCAACACCGGGGAGCTGTTTTTT
CASSTQGLFNTGELFF
>TRBV29-1|-|-|TRBJ2-7
TGCAGCGTTGAGGCGGGTACGTGGGTCAACGAGCAGTACTTC
CSVEAGTWVNEQYF
>TRBV5-1|-|-|TRBJ2-3
TGCGCCAGCAGCTTGGAGGTCCCGGGATCTAGCACAGATACGCAGTATTTT
CASSLEVPGSSTDTQYF
>TRBV2|once|-|TRBJ1-4
TGTGCCAGCAGTGAAGGGACTCTTAATGAAAAACTGTTTTTT
CASSEGTLNEKLFF
>TRBV9|few|TRBD2|TRBJ2-3
TGTGCCAGCAGCGTAGGCGGGAGGGTCCGGGCAGATACGCAGTATTTT
CASSVGGRVRADTQYF
>TRBV7-2|-|TRBD2|TRBJ2-7
TGTGCCAGCAGCTTGGGACTAGCGGGAGGAGGCTACGAGCAGTACTTC
CASSLGLAGGGYEQYF
>TRBV30|-|-|TRBJ1-1
TGTGCCTGGAGTGTACAGTCGACAGAAGCTTTCTTT
CAWSVQSTEAFF
>TRBV9|-|-|TRBJ2-1
TGTGCCAGCAGCGTAGTGAGCTCCTACAATGAGCAGTTCTTC
CASSVVSSYNEQFF
>TRBV13|-|-|TRBJ2-6
TGTGCCAGCAGTCTAGCGACAACCTCTGGGGCCAACGTCCTGACTTTC
CASSLATTSGANVLTF
>TRBV6-2/TRBV6-3|once|TRBD1|TRBJ2-1
TGTGCCAGCAGTTACGGCCCCCAGACAGGGGGATACTACAATGAGCAGTTCTTC
CASSYGPQTGGYYNEQFF
>TRBV5-4|-|TRBD2|TRBJ2-7
TGTGCCAGCAGCTTTGGCGGGAGGCCCTCCTACGAGCAGTACTTC
CASSFGGRPSYEQYF
>TRBV7-9|-|TRBD2|TRBJ2-7
TGTGCCAGCAGCTTATTAGACACAGGCGGACTAGGCGAGCAGTACTTC
CASSLLDTGGLGEQYF
>TRBV20-1|-|-|TRBJ1-3
TGCAGTGCTAGTAAGCCAGGCAACTCTGGAAACACCATATATTTT
CSASKPGNSGNTIYF
>TRBV5-4|-|TRBD2|TRBJ2-1
TGTGCCAGCAGCTTGGCCCTAGCGGGAGGGGGTAATGAGCAGTTCTTC
CASSLALAGGGNEQFF
>TRBV5-1|-|-|TRBJ2-7
TGCGCCAGCAGCCAAGGGGACAACTACGAGCAGTACTTC
CASSQGDNYEQYF
>TRBV14|-|TRBD2|TRBJ2-2
TGTGCCAGCAGCCCCGGGACTAGCGGGTACGGGGAGCTGTTTTTT
CASSPGTSGYGELFF
>TRBV27|-|-|TRBJ1-1
TGTGCCAGCAGTCCTGCGGGGTCTGACACTGAAGCTTTCTTT
CASSPAGSDTEAFF
>TRBV29-1|once|TRBD2|TRBJ2-3
TGCAGCGTTGAGCCTCTAGCGGGACCTTATACGCAGTATTTT
CSVEPLAGPYTQYF
>TRBV4-3|once|TRBD2|TRBJ2-5
TGCGCCAGCAGCCAAGATCGGGTAGCGGGAGTCCTTCTAGAGACCCAGTACTTC
CASSQDRVAGVLLETQYF
>TRBV27|-|-|TRBJ2-2
TGTGCCAGCAGTTTGGCTTCGGGAGCCGCGAACACCGGGGAGCTGTTTTTT
CASSLASGAANTGELFF
>TRBV19|-|-|TRBJ1-5
TGTGCCAGTAGTGGGGCGGGGGGCGCGAATCAGCCCCAGCATTTT
CASSGAGGANQPQHF
>TRBV10-3|-|-|TRBJ2-7
TGTGCCATCAGTGAGAGAGTTTCGGGCGAGCAGTACTTC
CAISERVSGEQYF
>TRBV7-9|-|TRBD1|TRBJ1-6
TGTGCCAGCAGCTTAGGGACAGGATATAATTCACCCCTCCACTTT
CASSLGTGYNSPLHF
>TRBV15|once|TRBD2|TRBJ2-5
TGTGCCACCAGCAGTGGGGGGGTCGGGATTAAGACCCAGTACTTC
CATSSGGVGIKTQYF
>TRBV11-2|-|TRBD2|TRBJ2-3
TGTGCCAGCAGCCCGAGCGGGAGCGGCACAGATACGCAGTATTTT
CASSPSGSGTDTQYF